What follows are 17 T cell receptor beta chains derived from one specimen sequenced in a study of blood T cell repertoires in COVID-19. Here immunoSEQ multiplex PCR was the method, and the copy in TCRdb shows in-frame clones only, minus some. The sample gives 400,000 to 500,000 clones, 70% to 90% of which show up once; about 1.7% is in the top ten. Sequencing was carried out using PBMCs or T cells enriched from blood (not recorded which). Source of these receptors: a woman aged 40 to 55 who had recovered from COVID-19.

The chain's CDR3 is CASGLSRTGGNTIYF. The DNA for the CDR3 is TGTGCTAGTGGTTTGAGCCGGACGGGGGGAAACACCATATATTTT. The rearrangement links TRBV12-5 to TRBJ1-3; D is ambiguous. Germline lookup yields CDR1 LGHNT and CDR2 FRNRAP. V lost 2 bases to trimming and J lost 4 bases, with 12 bases between them. The CDR3 is made up of 15 amino acids.

The chain is built from TRBV28 and TRBJ1-1, with 8 bases identical to TRBD1. The CDR3 is made up of 14 amino acids. The ends lost 5 bases at V and 5 bases at J; junction bases unmatched: 7. The germline gives CDR1 MDHEN, CDR2 SYDVKM. DNA of the CDR3: TGTGCCAGCAGTGGGGACAGGCTTGGTACTGAAGCTTTCTTT. This encodes CASSGDRLGTEAFF.

V is TRBV19 and J is TRBJ1-5; TRBD1 might be the D (5 bases). This CDR3 is built from 15 residues. Germline-derived CDR1 and CDR2 are LNHDA and SQIVND (reference sequence). Deletions cut 7 bases from V and 11 bases from J, with 24 bases between. CDR3 residues: CASKAGRGSSQTQHF. The CDR3 DNA reads TGTGCCAGTAAGGCGGGGCGGGGGTCCTCCCAGACCCAGCATTTT.

The sample holds one count of this clone. This rearrangement joins TRBV15 to TRBJ2-1, with D possibly matching TRBD2 (5 bases). The V gene lost 0 bases and the J gene lost 0 bases, with 9 bases spanning the gap. The germline CDR1 and CDR2 sequences are LNHNV and YYDKDF (reference sequence). The CDR3 extends over 16 amino acids. CDR3 sequence: CATSRDSASSYNEQFF. The CDR3 nucleotides are TGTGCCACCAGCAGAGATAGCGCTAGCTCCTACAATGAGCAGTTCTTC. Drawing the rest from reference TRBV15 and TRBJ2-1, the complete variable domain is DAMVIQNPRYQVTQFGKPVTLSCSQTLNHNVMYWYQQKSSQAPKLLFHYYDKDFNNEADTPDNFQSRRPNTSFCFLDIRSPGLGDTAMYLCATSRDSASSYNEQFFGPGTRLTVL.

This chain connects TRBV19 to TRBJ1-5; unclear D gene. Trimming left V 2 bases short and J 9 bases short, with 23 bases between. CDR1 LNHDA and CDR2 SQIVND come from the germline V gene (reference sequence). The CDR3 loop spans 17 amino acids. This CDR3 is CASSIFPSRWSHPPQHF. Written as DNA, the CDR3 is TGTGCCAGTAGTATATTTCCAAGCCGATGGTCTCACCCGCCCCAGCATTTT.

The V call is TRBV12-3 or TRBV12-4, the J call TRBJ1-1; D ambiguous. The CDR3 consists of 13 residues. V gave up 3 bases and J gave up 0 bases, with 5 bases separating them. The CDR3 loop is CASSFQVNTEAFF. CDR3 coding DNA: TGTGCCAGCAGTTTCCAGGTGAACACTGAAGCTTTCTTT.

The rearrangement links TRBV24-1 to TRBJ2-5, with 9 bases fitting TRBD2. J was trimmed by 3 bases and V by 11 bases; bases with no gene match: 12. Germline lookup yields CDR1 KGHDR and CDR2 SFDVKD. CDR3 size: 15 residues. The CDR3 sequence is CASRSGRPEEETQYF. CDR3 in DNA: TGTGCCAGTAGGAGCGGGAGGCCAGAGGAAGAGACCCAGTACTTC.

This sequence joins TRBV11-2 and TRBJ2-1; 7 bases fit TRBD2. The CDR3 spans 15 residues. Germline loops: CDR1 SGHAT, CDR2 FQNNGV. Losses at the gene ends were 5 bases for V and 4 bases for J; bases not matched to a gene: 8. The CDR3 is CASSPASGGYNEQFF. The DNA of the CDR3 is TGTGCCAGCAGCCCTGCTAGCGGAGGATACAATGAGCAGTTCTTC.

The chain recombines TRBV19 with TRBJ1-2; 9 nucleotides line up with TRBD1. This CDR3 is built from 16 residues. J gave up 5 bases and V 5 bases, and 12 bases lay outside the gene matches. CDR1 and CDR2 (germline): LNHDA, SQIVND (reference sequence). The CDR3 DNA reads TGTGCCAGTAGTGCCACCTGGGACAGGGCGACTTATGGCTACACCTTC. Residues: CASSATWDRATYGYTF. The variable domain in full, with the rest retrieved from reference TRBV19 and TRBJ1-2, is DGGITQSPKYLFRKEGQNVTLSCEQNLNHDAMYWYRQDPGQGLRLIYYSQIVNDFQKGDIAEGYSVSREKKESFPLTVTSAQKNPTAFYLCASSATWDRATYGYTFGSGTRLTVV.

The CDR3 here is CASTQIQQGWGETQYF. CDR3 coding DNA: TGTGCCAGCACCCAAATTCAACAGGGGTGGGGGGAGACCCAGTACTTC. This chain uses TRBV28 with TRBJ2-5, with 7 bases matching TRBD1. In germline, CDR1 is MDHEN, CDR2 SYDVKM. The CDR3 consists of 16 residues. With 7 bases clipped from V and 5 bases from J, the junction kept 16 bases outside the gene matches.

The gene calls are TRBV19 and TRBJ1-1, with 12 nucleotides matching TRBD1. V lost 10 bases to trimming and J lost 2 bases; unmatched junction nucleotides: 5. Germline-derived CDR1 and CDR2 are LNHDA and SQIVND (reference sequence). The CDR3 sequence is 14 residues long. The CDR3: CATRDRGPNTEAFF. The CDR3 region has the DNA TGTGCCACCCGGGACAGGGGGCCTAACACTGAAGCTTTCTTT. The whole variable domain, remainder taken from reference TRBV19 and TRBJ1-1, is DGGITQSPKYLFRKEGQNVTLSCEQNLNHDAMYWYRQDPGQGLRLIYYSQIVNDFQKGDIAEGYSVSREKKESFPLTVTSAQKNPTAFYLCATRDRGPNTEAFFGQGTRLTVV.

The gene calls are TRBV7-8 and TRBJ1-2; tentative D call: TRBD1 (6 bases). Germline CDR1 and CDR2: SGHVS and FQNEAQ. Trimming cost V 1 base and J 4 bases, with 16 bases left between them. The CDR3 spans 16 residues. The CDR3 protein is CASSLGFDRSFYGYTF. The CDR3 bases are TGTGCCAGCAGCTTAGGATTTGACAGGTCGTTCTATGGCTACACCTTC.

The chain recombines TRBV3-1 (or the pseudogene TRBV3-2) with TRBJ2-7; TRBD1 matches at 7 bases. V lost 4 bases to trimming and J lost 0 bases; unmatched junction nucleotides: 18. The CDR3 extends over 19 amino acids. Germline assignment: CDR1 LGHDT and CDR2 YNNKEL (reference sequence). This CDR3 is CASSPRGGRLFIASYEQYF. CDR3 DNA: TGTGCCAGCAGCCCACGAGGGGGCCGATTGTTCATTGCCTCCTACGAGCAGTACTTC.

This clone was seen only once. The V and J genes are TRBV5-5 and TRBJ1-6; 8 bases are shared with TRBD1. The CDR3 extends over 17 amino acids. The V and J ends lost 3 bases and 9 bases, in that order; junction bases with no gene match: 14. Looked up from germline, CDR1 is SGHKS and CDR2 is YYEKEE (reference sequence). This CDR3 is CASSWTIRTGLASPLHF. CDR3 nucleotides: TGTGCCAGCAGCTGGACAATCAGGACAGGGTTAGCTTCACCCCTCCACTTT. The whole variable domain, remainder taken from reference TRBV5-5 and TRBJ1-6, is DAGVTQSPTHLIKTRGQQVTLRCSPISGHKSVSWYQQVLGQGPQFIFQYYEKEERGRGNFPDRFSARQFPNYSSELNVNALLLGDSALYLCASSWTIRTGLASPLHFGNGTRLTVT.

The chain recombines TRBV28 with TRBJ1-3; D perhaps matches TRBD1 (6 bases). The CDR3 covers 15 residues. V lost 5 bases, J lost 2 bases, and 13 bases lay in between. Per germline, CDR1 MDHEN and CDR2 SYDVKM. The CDR3 DNA reads as TGTGCCAGCAGTACCCCGTCAGGGGCTGGAAACACCATATATTTT. This gives the protein CASSTPSGAGNTIYF.

The J gene is TRBJ1-5, the V gene TRBV10-2; TRBD1 agrees at 8 bases. This CDR3 is 15 amino acids long. The germline V gene has CDR1 WSHSY and CDR2 SAAADI. V trimming: 2 bases; J trimming: 3 bases; junction bases outside the gene matches: 3. Here the CDR3 reads CASSEDRGLNQPQHF. As DNA, the CDR3 is TGCGCCAGCAGTGAGGACAGGGGACTCAATCAGCCCCAGCATTTT.

This chain uses TRBV12-3 or TRBV12-4 with TRBJ2-5; D is ambiguous. This CDR3 is built from 11 residues. Trimming stripped 3 bases from V and 5 bases from J, with 4 bases between. The CDR3 DNA reads as TGTGCCAGCAGTTTTAGTGAGACCCAGTACTTC. Protein product: CASSFSETQYF.